These T cell receptor beta chains were read from a single sample in a study of blood T cell repertoires in COVID-19. Assay: immunoSEQ multiplex PCR; the TCRdb copy retains only in-frame clones and omits some. The data show 300,000 to 400,000 clones, roughly 88% seen once. Input material: PBMCs or T cells enriched from blood (not recorded which). Receptors were obtained from a woman in her twenties or thirties with acute COVID-19. The CDR3 runs from the conserved cysteine through the conserved F or W. The D gene is left open where the match is weak. Not all rows give a size; the values are once, few, many and, for expanded clones, a class.

DNA	CDR3	D	V	J	size
TGCGCCAGCAGCCTGACAGGGCCCAGCTCCTACGAGCAGTACTTC	CASSLTGPSSYEQYF	TRBD1	TRBV5-1	TRBJ2-7	-
TGCGCCAGCAGCTTGGATCACTCTCGGGAAAAACTGTTTTTT	CASSLDHSREKLFF	-	TRBV5-1	TRBJ1-4	few
TGTGCCAGCAGCCCCGACGGTGGGCTCTACGAGCAGTACTTC	CASSPDGGLYEQYF	-	TRBV2	TRBJ2-7	-
TGTGCCAGCAGCTTAGAAGGGGGAGCTGGCTACGAGCAGTACTTC	CASSLEGGAGYEQYF	-	TRBV13	TRBJ2-7	-
TGTGCCAGCAGCACGCACACCTTCGCCGGGGAAAAACTGTTTTTT	CASSTHTFAGEKLFF	-	TRBV3-1/TRBV3-2	TRBJ1-4	few
TGTGCCAGCAGAGGATACAGGGAAGAGCAGTACTTC	CASRGYREEQYF	-	TRBV2	TRBJ2-7	once
TGTGCCAGCAGTTATACGACAGGGCCTAATGAAAAACTGTTTTTT	CASSYTTGPNEKLFF	TRBD1	TRBV27	TRBJ1-4	-
TGCAGCGTCACATCGGGGTGGACTGAAGCTTTCTTT	CSVTSGWTEAFF	-	TRBV29-1	TRBJ1-1	-
TGCGCCAGCAGCCAAGACCAAGGACTAGCGGGGAGCACAGATACGCAGTATTTT	CASSQDQGLAGSTDTQYF	TRBD2	TRBV4-1	TRBJ2-3	once
TGCGCCAGCAGCTTGGCGGGATCTGGGACAGATACGCAGTATTTT	CASSLAGSGTDTQYF	-	TRBV5-1	TRBJ2-3	-
TGTGCCAGCAGCCGCGGACAGGGCAATTCACCCCTCCACTTT	CASSRGQGNSPLHF	TRBD1	TRBV5-8	TRBJ1-6	-
TGTGCCAGCAGCTTACGTAGCGGGGGGGACAATGAGCAGTTCTTC	CASSLRSGGDNEQFF	TRBD2	TRBV7-3	TRBJ2-1	-
TGTGCCAGCAGCGTAGGCGCGTATTTGAGCCCAGATACGCAGTATTTT	CASSVGAYLSPDTQYF	-	TRBV9	TRBJ2-3	once
TGTGCCAGCAGCCCCCCCGGGCGGGGGGTAGGCAATGAGCAGTTCTTC	CASSPPGRGVGNEQFF	TRBD2	TRBV9	TRBJ2-1	-
TGTGCCAGTAGTGAAAGGGACAGCCCCTACGAGCAGTACTTC	CASSERDSPYEQYF	TRBD1	TRBV19	TRBJ2-7	-
TGTGCCAGCAGCGAGGACAGGGAGTATGGCTACACCTTC	CASSEDREYGYTF	TRBD1	TRBV6-6	TRBJ1-2	-
TGTGCCAGCAGCGTAGGGCCTAGCGGGGGGGCCAACGAGCAGTACTTC	CASSVGPSGGANEQYF	TRBD2	TRBV9	TRBJ2-7	-
TGCAGTCTCATAGCGGGGGGCGCGTCAGATACGCAGTATTTT	CSLIAGGASDTQYF	TRBD2	TRBV29-1	TRBJ2-3	-
TGTGCCATCAGTGTCGCGCAGCGGGGGGGGAGTGAGCAGTTCTTC	CAISVAQRGGSEQFF	TRBD2	TRBV10-3	TRBJ2-1	-
TGTGCCAGCACGGACAGGAGGGACATTCAGTACTTC	CASTDRRDIQYF	-	TRBV2	TRBJ2-4	few
TGCAGCGCCAACAGGGGGAGGGAGCAGTACTTC	CSANRGREQYF	TRBD1	TRBV29-1	TRBJ2-7	few
TGCGCCAGCAGCCGGGATACAGGGGGTTCCTACAATGAGCAGTTCTTC	CASSRDTGGSYNEQFF	TRBD1	TRBV4-1	TRBJ2-1	-
TGTGCCAGCAGCTTAGGGTTGAGGACGGGAGGCTCTTACGAGCAGTACTTC	CASSLGLRTGGSYEQYF	TRBD2	TRBV7-2	TRBJ2-7	once